Shown below are 11 T cell receptor beta chains from a single sample sequenced in a study of shared clonotypes between healthy human individuals. Assay: immunoSEQ multiplex PCR; the TCRdb copy retains only in-frame clones and omits some. This table has approximately 2.5 million clones, around nine tenths appearing once. The source material was naive CD4+ T cells sorted from blood. Noted subset: CD45RA+ positively selected. The receptors originated from a man aged 18 to 35 in good health.

This chain connects TRBV4-1 to TRBJ1-3; D unresolved. This CDR3 is built from 20 residues. With 0 bases removed from V and 1 base from J, the gap between germline ends came to 22 bases. Germline-derived CDR1 and CDR2 are MGHRA and YSYEKL. CDR3 nucleotide sequence: TGCGCCAGCAGCCAAGAGGGCCCGTCTATGTTCGTTTCGTCTGGAAACACCATATATTTT. Encoded protein: CASSQEGPSMFVSSGNTIYF.

The chain joins TRBV7-9 to TRBJ1-2; no clear D gene. CDR1 and CDR2 (germline): SEHNR, FQNEAQ (reference sequence). The CDR3 is 14 residues long. V lost 3 bases, J lost 2 bases, and 10 bases lay in between. CDR3 region: CASSFDGSNYGYTF. Written as DNA, the CDR3 is TGTGCCAGCAGCTTCGATGGATCGAACTATGGCTACACCTTC.

This rearrangement joins TRBV30 to TRBJ2-2; D ambiguous. Germline assignment: CDR1 GTSNPN and CDR2 SVGIG (reference sequence). V lost 2 bases and J 1 base, leaving 8 bases between the germline ends. This CDR3 has 14 residues. The CDR3 DNA reads as TGTGCCTGGAGTAGGCCGATGAACACCGGGGAGCTGTTTTTT. It is translated as CAWSRPMNTGELFF. The full variable domain, in which reference TRBV30 and TRBJ2-2 provide the parts outside the CDR3, is SQTIHQWPATLVQPVGSPLSLECTVEGTSNPNLYWYRQAAGRGLQLLFYSVGIGQISSEVPQNLSASRPQDRQFILSSKKLLLSDSGFYLCAWSRPMNTGELFFGEGSRLTVL.

The V call is TRBV5-4, the J call TRBJ1-2, with D possibly being TRBD1 (5 bases). CDR1 and CDR2 (germline): SGHNT, YYREEE (reference sequence). Trimming stripped 5 bases from V and 8 bases from J, with 28 bases between. The CDR3 is 17 amino acids. CDR3 sequence reads: CASRLLGEWEGPRGYTF. The CDR3 bases are TGTGCCAGCAGGCTCCTGGGGGAGTGGGAGGGGCCTCGGGGCTACACCTTC.

The chain employs TRBV7-8 and TRBJ2-5; D is perhaps TRBD2 (6 bases). The CDR3 is 14 residues long. V gave up 4 bases and J gave up 3 bases, with 12 bases separating them. The V gene's germline CDR1 is SGHVS and CDR2 FQNEAQ. The CDR3 region has the DNA TGTGCCAGCAGCTCCGGGCGGGAAAAAGAGACCCAGTACTTC. It codes for CASSSGREKETQYF.

This clone was detected only once. The chain uses TRBV2 and TRBJ2-7; possible D gene TRBD2, 7 bases. V lost 3 bases to trimming and J lost 0 bases, with 12 bases between them. This CDR3 has 15 residues. The germline CDR1 and CDR2 sequences are SNHLY and FYNNEI. This CDR3 reads CASSEGGTLSYEQYF. In nucleotides, the CDR3 is TGTGCCAGCAGTGAGGGGGGGACACTCTCCTACGAGCAGTACTTC.

This clone was picked up one time. This chain connects TRBV12-5 to TRBJ2-7; perhaps TRBD1 as D (5 bases). The CDR3 contains 14 residues. Germline V gene lookup returns CDR1 LGHNT and CDR2 FRNRAP. With 6 bases removed from V and 3 bases from J, the gap between germline ends came to 15 bases. DNA for the CDR3: TGTGCTAGTGGACCCCGACAGTCATTCTACGAGCAGTACTTC. This translates into CASGPRQSFYEQYF.

The chain couples TRBV6-6 to TRBJ1-5; tentative D call: TRBD1 (5 bases). CDR1 is MNHNY, CDR2 SVGAGI, per germline (reference sequence). The CDR3 spans 14 residues. Trimming shortened V by 5 bases and J by 0 bases, and 8 bases separated the two germline ends. The CDR3 DNA is TGTGCCAGCAGTCAGGGAAATAGCAATCAGCCCCAGCATTTT. This codes for CASSQGNSNQPQHF.

The chain carries TRBV18 and TRBJ2-2; D ambiguous. From germline, CDR1 is KGHSH and CDR2 LQKENI. This CDR3 has 13 residues. Trimming stripped 3 bases from V and 2 bases from J, with 4 bases between. Here the CDR3 reads CASSPYNTGELFF. As DNA, the CDR3 is TGTGCCAGCTCACCTTACAACACCGGGGAGCTGTTTTTT.

This clone is a singleton in its sample. The rearrangement uses TRBV19 and TRBJ1-5, with TRBD1 identical over 8 bases. Germline assignment: CDR1 LNHDA and CDR2 SQIVND (reference sequence). The CDR3 runs to 14 residues. J was trimmed by 6 bases and V by 4 bases; bases with no gene match: 5. CDR3 nucleotide sequence: TGTGCCAGTAGTACAAGGACAGGGACTCAGCCCCAGCATTTT. Protein sequence: CASSTRTGTQPQHF.

V is TRBV5-1 and J is TRBJ1-1; 8 positions agree with TRBD1. The CDR3 runs 16 residues. The ends lost 4 bases at V and 1 base at J; junction bases unmatched: 9. Germline CDR1 SGHRS, CDR2 YFSETQ. The CDR3 loop is CASSARTGIANTEAFF. The CDR3, as DNA: TGCGCCAGCAGCGCCAGGACAGGGATAGCGAACACTGAAGCTTTCTTT.